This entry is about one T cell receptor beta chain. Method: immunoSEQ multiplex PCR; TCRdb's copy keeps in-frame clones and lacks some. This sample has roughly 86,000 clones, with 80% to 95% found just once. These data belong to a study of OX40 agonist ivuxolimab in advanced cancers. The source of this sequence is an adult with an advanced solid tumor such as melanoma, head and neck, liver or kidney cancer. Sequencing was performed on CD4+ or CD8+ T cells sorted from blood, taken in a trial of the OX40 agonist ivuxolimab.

The CDR3 sequence is CASSQTGQVTGELFF. The CDR3 bases are TGTGCCAGCAGTCAGACCGGACAGGTCACCGGGGAGCTGTTTTTT. The J gene is TRBJ2-2, the V gene TRBV11-2; 7 nucleotides agree with TRBD1. V dropped 6 bases and J dropped 4; count of bases not matched to a gene: 8. Germline lookup yields CDR1 SGHAT and CDR2 FQNNGV. CDR3 length: 15 residues.